Shown below are 17 T cell receptor beta chains from a single sample sequenced in a study of OX40 agonist ivuxolimab in advanced cancers. Only in-frame clones appear in the TCRdb table, and some are missing; sequencing was by immunoSEQ multiplex PCR. The sample has tens of thousands of clones; over 85% are singletons. The sample was CD4+ or CD8+ T cells sorted from blood, taken in a trial of the OX40 agonist ivuxolimab. Source of these receptors: an adult with an advanced solid tumor such as melanoma, head and neck, liver or kidney cancer.

V usage is TRBV4-3 and J usage is TRBJ2-7, with D perhaps matching TRBD1 or TRBD2 (5 bases each). The germline V gene has CDR1 LGHNA and CDR2 YSLEER. This CDR3 is built from 17 residues. With 0 bases removed from V and 2 bases from J, the gap between germline ends came to 17 bases. CDR3 DNA: TGCGCCAGCAGCCAAGAGAAAGGGGAGACTTTTACCTACGAGCAGTACTTC. As protein: CASSQEKGETFTYEQYF.

This clone is a singleton in its sample. The chain combines TRBV7-2 with TRBJ2-7, with 9 bases identical to TRBD1. Per the germline V gene, CDR1 is SGHTA and CDR2 is FQGNSA. The CDR3 runs to 14 residues. J gave up 4 bases and V 1 base, and 2 bases lay outside the gene matches. The CDR3 loop reads CASSLVDRGYEQYF. CDR3 DNA: TGTGCCAGCAGCTTAGTGGACAGGGGTTACGAGCAGTACTTC.

This chain joins TRBV5-6 and TRBJ2-7, with D possibly being TRBD1 (6 bases). The germline V gene has CDR1 SGHDT and CDR2 YYEEEE. This CDR3 is built from 17 residues. Trimming removed 4 bases from V and 0 bases from J, with 20 bases in between. CDR3 in DNA: TGTGCCAGCAGCCCGGCCGTGGTGGGGGCGAGCTCCTACGAGCAGTACTTC. It specifies CASSPAVVGASSYEQYF.

This chain links TRBV28 with TRBJ1-2; D gene ambiguous. CDR3 length equals 12 residues. CDR1 MDHEN and CDR2 SYDVKM come from the germline V gene. The V end lost 11 bases, the J end lost 4 bases, and 14 bases lay between the germline ends. The CDR3 sequence: CASLDGVYGYTF. For the CDR3, the DNA is TGTGCCTCCTTGGACGGGGTCTATGGCTACACCTTC.

This chain connects TRBV29-1 to TRBJ1-2; TRBD1 might be the D (6 bases). CDR1 and CDR2 from the germline V gene are SQVTM and ANQGSEA. Trimming took 2 bases from V and 6 from J, leaving 13 bases between them. The length of the CDR3 is 13 residues. CDR3 region: CSVEPQGWDGYTF. The CDR3 nucleotides read TGCAGCGTTGAACCACAGGGATGGGATGGCTACACCTTC.

The CDR3 DNA reads as TGTGCCAGCAGCTTAGATGACACCCACAATTCACCCCTCCACTTT. It codes for CASSLDDTHNSPLHF. The rearrangement joins TRBV7-7 to TRBJ1-6; D unresolved. Looked up from germline, CDR1 is SSHAT and CDR2 is FNYEAQ (reference sequence). V was clipped by 1 base and J by 7 bases, with 11 bases between them. This CDR3 contains 15 residues.

The rearrangement joins TRBV7-9 to TRBJ2-1; TRBD2 is a possible D gene (6 bases). Trimming pared 1 base from V and 3 bases from J, leaving 10 bases between. Per the germline V gene, CDR1 is SEHNR and CDR2 is FQNEAQ (reference sequence). The CDR3 spans 15 residues. This chain's CDR3 is CASSLGGEIYNEQFF. The CDR3 DNA sequence: TGTGCCAGCAGCTTAGGGGGGGAGATCTACAATGAGCAGTTCTTC.

V gene TRBV7-9 combines with J gene TRBJ1-5; D may be TRBD1 (6 bases). Germline V gives CDR1 SEHNR, CDR2 FQNEAQ (reference sequence). Trimming removed 5 bases at V and 4 bases at J, with 18 bases between. CDR3 size: 16 residues. In DNA, the CDR3 is TGTGCCAGCAGCCCGACAGGCCCGGGCGTAAATCAGCCCCAGCATTTT. It is translated as CASSPTGPGVNQPQHF.

The chain recombines TRBV5-5 with TRBJ1-1; D is perhaps TRBD1 (5 bases). Germline CDR1 reads SGHKS; CDR2 reads YYEKEE (reference sequence). V was trimmed by 0 bases and J by 2 bases, leaving 8 bases between them. The CDR3 totals 14 residues. In DNA, the CDR3 is TGTGCCAGCAGCTTGGGGACAAGCAACACTGAAGCTTTCTTT. It translates to CASSLGTSNTEAFF.

This chain links TRBV19 with TRBJ1-4; 10 nucleotides agree with TRBD1. CDR3 length equals 14 residues. Germline CDR1 LNHDA, CDR2 SQIVND (reference sequence). V trimming: 5 bases; J trimming: 5 bases; junction bases outside the gene matches: 2. In nucleotides, the CDR3 is TGTGCCAGTAGTTGGACAGGGGGAAATGAAAAACTGTTTTTT. Its translation: CASSWTGGNEKLFF.

V usage is TRBV5-8 and J usage is TRBJ1-1; weak D call: TRBD1 (6 bases). Germline CDR1 is SGHTS and CDR2 is YDEGEE. This CDR3 has 13 residues. V lost 0 bases to trimming and J lost 5 bases, with 8 bases between them. CDR3 loop: CASSLGGRTEAFF. The CDR3 DNA reads TGTGCCAGCAGCTTGGGGGGGCGGACTGAAGCTTTCTTT.

This chain links TRBV29-1 with TRBJ2-7; D call uncertain. The V and J ends lost 1 base and 3 bases respectively, with 7 bases between them. CDR1 SQVTM and CDR2 ANQGSEA come from the germline V gene. CDR3 size: 12 residues. CDR3: CSVEGQNYEQYF. The DNA for the CDR3 is TGCAGCGTTGAAGGGCAGAACTACGAGCAGTACTTC.

Note on this clone: Other DNA sequences in the same sample also yield this CDR3. The CDR3 here is CASSLGQGAYEQYF. Here the CDR3 DNA reads TGTGCCAGCAGCCTCGGACAGGGGGCGTACGAGCAGTACTTC. The chain has TRBV11-2 and TRBJ2-7; TRBD1 aligns across 11 bases. The trim removed 5 bases at V and 4 bases at J, leaving 4 bases unmatched. Germline V gene sequence: CDR1 SGHAT, CDR2 FQNNGV. CDR3 length: 14 amino acids.

This clone has only one observation. This chain connects TRBV4-3 to TRBJ1-2; D uncertain. Trimming took 2 bases from V and 3 from J, leaving 7 bases between them. This CDR3 has 13 residues. The V gene's germline CDR1 is LGHNA and CDR2 YSLEER. This CDR3 reads CASSQNDYYGYTF. CDR3 nucleotides: TGCGCCAGCAGCCAAAATGACTACTATGGCTACACCTTC.

Comment on this clone: A much larger clone lies one base from this, so it may be a read error. The chain employs TRBV4-2 and TRBJ2-7, with D possibly matching TRBD1 (6 bases). In germline, CDR1 is LGHNA, CDR2 YNFKEQ. Trimming cost V 4 bases and J 4 bases, with 8 bases left between them. There are 12 residues in the CDR3. The CDR3 DNA reads TGTGCCAGCAGCCCCACAGGGTACGAGCAGTACTTC. As protein: CASSPTGYEQYF.

The gene calls are TRBV11-2 and TRBJ2-1, with D tentatively TRBD1 (6 bases). The V end lost 0 bases, the J end lost 5 bases, and 17 bases lay between the germline ends. The length of the CDR3 is 17 residues. Germline V gene lookup returns CDR1 SGHAT and CDR2 FQNNGV. For the CDR3, the DNA is TGTGCCAGCAGCTTAGAGGGGCCAACAGGGTTCCACAATGAGCAGTTCTTC. As protein: CASSLEGPTGFHNEQFF.

This rearrangement joins TRBV7-8 to TRBJ2-1, with D unclear. The CDR3 runs 12 residues. Germline CDR1 is SGHVS and CDR2 is FQNEAQ. V was cut by 0 bases and J by 10 bases, with 7 bases left in between. Here the CDR3 reads CASSLALSEQFF. In DNA form, the CDR3 reads TGTGCCAGCAGCTTAGCACTTAGCGAGCAGTTCTTC.